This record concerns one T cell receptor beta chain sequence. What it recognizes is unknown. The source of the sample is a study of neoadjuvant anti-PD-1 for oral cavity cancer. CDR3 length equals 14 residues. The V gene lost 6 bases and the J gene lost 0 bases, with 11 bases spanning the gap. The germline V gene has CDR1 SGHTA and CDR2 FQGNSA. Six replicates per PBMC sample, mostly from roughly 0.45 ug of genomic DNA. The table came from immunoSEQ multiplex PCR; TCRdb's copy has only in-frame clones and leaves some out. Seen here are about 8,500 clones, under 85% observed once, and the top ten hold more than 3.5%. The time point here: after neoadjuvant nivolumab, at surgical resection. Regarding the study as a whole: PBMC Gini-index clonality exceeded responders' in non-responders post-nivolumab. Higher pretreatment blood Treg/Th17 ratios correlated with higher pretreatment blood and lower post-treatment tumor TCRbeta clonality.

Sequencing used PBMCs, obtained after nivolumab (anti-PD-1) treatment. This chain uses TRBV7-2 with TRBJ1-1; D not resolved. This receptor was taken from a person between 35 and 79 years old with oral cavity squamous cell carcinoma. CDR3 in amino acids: CASRTYNMNTEAFF. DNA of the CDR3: TGTGCCAGCAGGACCTATAACATGAACACTGAAGCTTTCTTT.